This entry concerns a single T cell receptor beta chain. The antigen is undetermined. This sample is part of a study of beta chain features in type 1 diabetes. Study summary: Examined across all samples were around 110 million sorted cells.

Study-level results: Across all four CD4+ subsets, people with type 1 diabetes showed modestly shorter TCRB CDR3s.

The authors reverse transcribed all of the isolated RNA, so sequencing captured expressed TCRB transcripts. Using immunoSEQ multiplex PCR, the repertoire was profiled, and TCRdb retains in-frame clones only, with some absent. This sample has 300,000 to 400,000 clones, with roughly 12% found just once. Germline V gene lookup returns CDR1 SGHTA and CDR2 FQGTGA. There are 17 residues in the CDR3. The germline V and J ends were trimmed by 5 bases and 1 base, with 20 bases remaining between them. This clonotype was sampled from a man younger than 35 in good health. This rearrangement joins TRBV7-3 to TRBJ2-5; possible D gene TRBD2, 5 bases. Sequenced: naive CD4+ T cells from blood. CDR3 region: CASSPGPTRPSQETQYF. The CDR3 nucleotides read TGTGCCAGCAGCCCAGGCCCTACTAGGCCCTCCCAAGAGACCCAGTACTTC.